A single sample gave rise to the 31 T cell receptor beta chains below, sequenced in a study of CD8+ T cells in alopecia areata. Treatment reported: oral pan-JAK inhibitor, 5-10 mg twice daily. RNA was extracted and reverse transcribed into cDNA as the sequencing template. Sequenced by immunoSEQ multiplex PCR; TCRdb stores in-frame clones only, minus some. The sample lists more than 200,000 clones, roughly 64% seen once, with roughly 4.2% in the top ten. The source material was CD4+ T cells sorted from blood, sampled at week 4, from a patient treated with tofacitinib. These receptor sequences come from a human donor with alopecia areata.

In its sample, this clone was seen a few times. This chain connects TRBV2 to TRBJ2-5, with 10 nucleotides matching TRBD2. CDR3 length: 15 amino acids. Germline V gene lookup returns CDR1 SNHLY and CDR2 FYNNEI. Trimming cost V 4 bases and J 4 bases; bases outside gene matches: 6. DNA of the CDR3: TGTGCCAGCAGTGGAAGCGGGGGGGCGATAGAGACCCAGTACTTC. The encoded protein is CASSGSGGAIETQYF.

The chain links TRBV7-9 to TRBJ1-5, with D perhaps matching TRBD1 (6 bases). Germline V gene sequence: CDR1 SEHNR, CDR2 FQNEAQ (reference sequence). The CDR3 consists of 16 residues. V was cut by 3 bases and J by 7 bases, with 19 bases left in between. The CDR3 protein is CASSLEVVGGRQPQHF. The DNA for the CDR3 is TGTGCCAGCAGCTTGGAGGTGGTCGGGGGCAGACAGCCCCAGCATTTT.

The V gene is TRBV9, the J gene TRBJ2-1; possible D gene TRBD2, 6 bases. V shed 0 bases and J shed 8 bases, with 15 bases lying between them. In germline, CDR1 is SGDLS, CDR2 YYNGEE. The CDR3 contains 15 residues. The CDR3 loop reads CASSVESGGVYEQFF. In nucleotides, the CDR3 is TGTGCCAGCAGCGTAGAATCTGGCGGGGTCTATGAGCAGTTCTTC. Full variable domain (rest looked up from reference TRBV9 and TRBJ2-1): DSGVTQTPKHLITATGQRVTLRCSPRSGDLSVYWYQQSLDQGLQFLIQYYNGEERAKGNILERFSAQQFPDLHSELNLSSLELGDSALYFCASSVESGGVYEQFFGPGTRLTVL.

This clone was picked up one time. The chain is built from TRBV25-1 and TRBJ1-2; D might be TRBD1 (5 bases). The CDR3 consists of 13 residues. Deletions cut 2 bases from V and 7 bases from J, with 11 bases between. The V gene's germline CDR1 is MGHDK and CDR2 SYGVNS. The CDR3 nucleotides are TGTGCCAGCAGTGAAGTTGGGGCGGGTGGCTACACCTTC. Amino acid sequence: CASSEVGAGGYTF.

This clone was picked up a small number of times. V is TRBV29-1 and J is TRBJ2-3; D possibly uses TRBD1 or TRBD2 (6 bases each). This CDR3 spans 17 amino acids. CDR1 is SQVTM and CDR2 is ANQGSEA in the germline V gene. V gave up 5 bases and J gave up 0 bases, with 21 bases separating them. As DNA, the CDR3 is TGCAGCGTTCGAAATAAGGGGGGCGCCCACAGCACAGATACGCAGTATTTT. This codes for CSVRNKGGAHSTDTQYF.

This clone was counted only a few times. The chain carries TRBV5-1 and TRBJ1-6; 8 bases are shared with TRBD1. The CDR3 has 16 amino acids. J gave up 10 bases and V 0 bases, and 9 bases lay outside the gene matches. CDR1 SGHRS and CDR2 YFSETQ come from the germline V gene. CDR3 bases: TGCGCCAGCAGCTTGGGGAACACAGGGGGGAACTCACCCCTCCACTTT. This sequence encodes CASSLGNTGGNSPLHF.

The chain recombines TRBV6-5 with TRBJ2-2; 10 positions match TRBD1. Germline CDR1 MNHEY, CDR2 SVGAGI. V trimming: 7 bases; J trimming: 9 bases; junction bases outside the gene matches: 8. The length of the CDR3 is 14 residues. CDR3 sequence: CASTSGQGDRELFF. The CDR3 DNA reads as TGTGCCAGCACCAGTGGACAGGGGGACCGGGAGCTGTTTTTT.

The table lists this clone with a few counts. The J gene is TRBJ2-7, the V gene TRBV30, with TRBD1 matching over 10 bases. The V gene end was trimmed by 8 bases and the J gene end by 4 bases; junction bases not matched to a gene: 8. Germline CDR1 reads GTSNPN; CDR2 reads SVGIG (reference sequence). The CDR3 covers 13 residues. CDR3 region: CAGQDRGRYEQYF. The CDR3, as DNA: TGTGCCGGACAAGACAGGGGGCGGTACGAGCAGTACTTC.

Of note for this clone: Other nucleotide sequences from this sample produce the same CDR3. V usage is TRBV30 and J usage is TRBJ2-3; D remains unclear. The length of the CDR3 is 10 residues. The V and J ends lost 5 bases and 5 bases respectively, with 5 bases between them. Germline V gene data show CDR1 as GTSNPN and CDR2 as SVGIG (reference sequence). The CDR3 DNA is TGTGCCTGGGGAAGAGATACGCAGTATTTT. This gives the protein CAWGRDTQYF.

The chain carries TRBV4-2 and TRBJ2-1, with 9 bases aligning to TRBD2. Germline V CDR1 and CDR2: LGHNA, YNFKEQ. The CDR3 is 16 residues long. V shed 1 base, J shed 4 bases, and the junction held 5 bases outside the gene matches. The CDR3 reads CASSQAERGAYNEQFF. The CDR3 coding sequence is TGTGCCAGCAGCCAAGCGGAGCGGGGGGCGTACAATGAGCAGTTCTTC.

This clone showed up just once. The chain employs TRBV5-1 and TRBJ2-3; the D is unclear. Germline V gives CDR1 SGHRS, CDR2 YFSETQ. The CDR3 totals 12 residues. The V end was cut by 1 base, the J end by 4 bases, with 4 bases between. The CDR3 bases are TGCGCCAGCAGCTTGAGTGCAGATACGCAGTATTTT. This codes for CASSLSADTQYF.

This rearrangement joins TRBV29-1 to TRBJ2-3; a possible D gene is TRBD2 (5 bases). The CDR3 is made up of 14 amino acids. V lost 5 bases and J lost 1, with 13 bases in between. The V gene's germline CDR1 is SQVTM and CDR2 ANQGSEA. The CDR3 nucleotides read TGCAGCGTTAGTCACGGGAAGGGCACAGATACGCAGTATTTT. Translated, it gives CSVSHGKGTDTQYF.

The rearrangement uses TRBV11-2 and TRBJ2-5; 7 bases line up with TRBD1. The CDR3 is 14 residues long. Germline CDR1 SGHAT, CDR2 FQNNGV. The J segment lost 5 bases and the V segment lost 5 bases, leaving 8 bases of the junction unmatched. As DNA, the CDR3 is TGTGCCAGCAGCGCGACAGGGCCGGGGGAGACCCAGTACTTC. Translated, it gives CASSATGPGETQYF. Combining the CDR3 with reference TRBV11-2 and TRBJ2-5 gives the whole variable domain EAGVAQSPRYKIIEKRQSVAFWCNPISGHATLYWYQQILGQGPKLLIQFQNNGVVDDSQLPKDRFSAERLKGVDSTLKIQPAKLEDSAVYLCASSATGPGETQYFGPGTRLLVL.

The chain recombines TRBV18 with TRBJ1-1, with 7 bases that match TRBD1. V lost 3 bases, J lost 1 base, and 5 bases stayed unmatched. The CDR3 is 15 amino acids. Germline lookup yields CDR1 KGHSH and CDR2 LQKENI. CDR3 sequence (DNA): TGTGCCAGCTCACCGCGACAGGGAGAGAACACTGAAGCTTTCTTT. Protein sequence: CASSPRQGENTEAFF.

The gene calls are TRBV4-1 and TRBJ2-3; D may be TRBD1 (6 bases). Per the germline V gene, CDR1 is MGHRA and CDR2 is YSYEKL. Trimming cost V 0 bases and J 1 base, with 8 bases left between them. The CDR3 consists of 15 residues. This chain's CDR3 is CASSQDRQGTDTQYF. CDR3 DNA sequence: TGCGCCAGCAGCCAAGATCGACAGGGCACAGATACGCAGTATTTT.

The chain has TRBV7-9 and TRBJ1-1, with TRBD1 as a possible D gene (5 bases). V was shortened by 5 bases and J by 5 bases, with 12 bases between the two germline ends. The CDR3 covers 13 residues. The germline CDR1 and CDR2 sequences are SEHNR and FQNEAQ (reference sequence). The CDR3 spells CASSIKGETEAFF. CDR3 bases: TGTGCCAGCAGCATTAAAGGGGAGACTGAAGCTTTCTTT. Variable domain in full (rest from reference TRBV7-9 and TRBJ1-1): DTGVSQNPRHKITKRGQNVTFRCDPISEHNRLYWYRQTLGQGPEFLTYFQNEAQLEKSRLLSDRFSAERPKGSFSTLEIQRTEQGDSAMYLCASSIKGETEAFFGQGTRLTVV.

The table lists this clone with a few counts. The chain recombines TRBV5-1 with TRBJ2-5; the D gene is possibly TRBD1 (6 bases). The CDR3 has 13 residues. Trimming stripped 7 bases from V and 5 bases from J, with 15 bases between. Germline V gene data show CDR1 as SGHRS and CDR2 as YFSETQ. CDR3 coding DNA: TGCGCCAGCGCAACCGGGACAAGGGAGACCCAGTACTTC. This translates into CASATGTRETQYF.

The V gene is TRBV13, the J gene TRBJ2-5; D may correspond to TRBD1 or TRBD2 (5 bases each). The CDR3 runs 14 residues. Germline CDR1 is PRHDT and CDR2 is FYEKMQ (reference sequence). V was trimmed by 5 bases and J by 0 bases, leaving 10 bases between them. The CDR3 bases are TGTGCCAGCAGCCCGGGACCCAACCAAGAGACCCAGTACTTC. It yields the protein CASSPGPNQETQYF.

The chain is built from TRBV18 and TRBJ1-2, with 10 bases lining up with TRBD1. Per germline, CDR1 KGHSH and CDR2 LQKENI. The CDR3 is made up of 15 amino acids. V lost 3 bases and J lost 8; bases outside the gene matches: 9. The DNA of the CDR3 is TGTGCCAGCTCACCGGGGGACAGGGGTTTAAGCGGCTACACCTTC. Translation gives CASSPGDRGLSGYTF.

This clone has a handful of counts. The chain employs TRBV7-2 and TRBJ1-5; D is ambiguous. The CDR3 covers 13 residues. The V gene's germline CDR1 is SGHTA and CDR2 FQGNSA. V was cut by 1 base and J by 6 bases, with 7 bases left in between. The CDR3 DNA reads TGTGCCAGCAGCTTAGGGAGGGTTCAGCCCCAGCATTTT. It encodes CASSLGRVQPQHF.

This clone showed up just a few times. The genes are TRBV4-1 and TRBJ2-3; TRBD1 might be the D (5 bases). V shed 8 bases and J shed 0 bases, with 12 bases lying between them. CDR1 and CDR2 from the germline V gene are MGHRA and YSYEKL. The CDR3 spans 14 residues. CDR3 loop: CASARVASTDTQYF. In DNA, the CDR3 is TGCGCCAGCGCCAGGGTGGCAAGCACAGATACGCAGTATTTT.

The V gene is TRBV2, the J gene TRBJ2-5; 9 positions match TRBD2. The CDR3 loop spans 15 amino acids. The V segment lost 4 bases and the J segment 1 base; nucleotides outside the gene matches: 4. CDR1 is SNHLY, CDR2 FYNNEI, per germline. The CDR3 DNA reads as TGTGCCAGCAGTGGGGTAGCGGGGGCCCAAGAGACCCAGTACTTC. Its translation: CASSGVAGAQETQYF.

This chain uses TRBV5-1 with TRBJ1-6, with D maybe TRBD1 (6 bases). V was trimmed by 0 bases and J by 7 bases, leaving 14 bases between them. The CDR3 has 16 residues. Germline assignment: CDR1 SGHRS and CDR2 YFSETQ. CDR3 protein: CASSLAGVAPNSPLHF. CDR3 bases: TGCGCCAGCAGCTTGGCAGGGGTGGCCCCAAATTCACCCCTCCACTTT.

The chain combines TRBV18 with TRBJ1-2, with D possibly matching TRBD1 (6 bases). The V and J ends lost 4 bases and 4 bases respectively, with 16 bases between them. Germline assignment: CDR1 KGHSH and CDR2 LQKENI. The CDR3 runs to 15 residues. CDR3 in amino acids: CASSLDGQGSYGYTF. Here the CDR3 DNA reads TGTGCCAGCTCACTGGACGGGCAGGGGAGCTATGGCTACACCTTC.

V is TRBV29-1 and J is TRBJ2-5, with D uncertain. The V gene lost 7 bases and the J gene lost 2 bases, with 17 bases spanning the gap. This CDR3 has 14 amino acids. Germline-derived CDR1 and CDR2 are SQVTM and ANQGSEA. The chain's CDR3 is CSARGRLVQETQYF. The CDR3 DNA reads as TGCAGCGCCCGAGGCAGGCTAGTACAAGAGACCCAGTACTTC.

The chain joins TRBV19 to TRBJ2-2, with no clear D. The CDR3 is 14 residues long. In germline, CDR1 is LNHDA, CDR2 SQIVND (reference sequence). Trimming took off 5 bases at V and 4 bases at J, with 11 bases between the two ends. CDR3 nucleotide sequence: TGTGCCAGTAGTGTAGGGCAAGGCACCGGGGAGCTGTTTTTT. This codes for CASSVGQGTGELFF.

The J gene is TRBJ2-2, the V gene TRBV7-9; D remains ambiguous. V was shortened by 1 base and J by 2 bases, with 5 bases between the two germline ends. Germline loops: CDR1 SEHNR, CDR2 FQNEAQ (reference sequence). The CDR3 runs 14 residues. The CDR3 loop is CASSLGRNTGELFF. The CDR3 nucleotides read TGTGCCAGCAGCTTAGGCCGAAACACCGGGGAGCTGTTTTTT.

This clone was seen a few times. The genes are TRBV19 and TRBJ2-1; D may be TRBD2 (5 bases). Per the germline V gene, CDR1 is LNHDA and CDR2 is SQIVND (reference sequence). The CDR3 totals 15 residues. V was shortened by 6 bases and J by 6 bases, with 18 bases between the two germline ends. Written as DNA, the CDR3 is TGTGCCAGTAGCACAGTCACTAGTAAGTTCAATGAGCAGTTCTTC. This codes for CASSTVTSKFNEQFF.

The genes are TRBV30 and TRBJ1-1; D possibly corresponds to TRBD1 (5 bases). Germline CDR1 GTSNPN, CDR2 SVGIG (reference sequence). The CDR3 has 14 residues. V was cut by 5 bases and J by 1 base, with 14 bases left in between. CDR3 nucleotides: TGTGCCTGGCGAGTTGCGGGGGGGAACACTGAAGCTTTCTTT. Its translation: CAWRVAGGNTEAFF. The full variable domain, completed using reference TRBV30 and TRBJ1-1, is SQTIHQWPATLVQPVGSPLSLECTVEGTSNPNLYWYRQAAGRGLQLLFYSVGIGQISSEVPQNLSASRPQDRQFILSSKKLLLSDSGFYLCAWRVAGGNTEAFFGQGTRLTVV.

Worth noting for this clone: The same CDR3 arises from other DNA sequences in this sample as well. This chain joins TRBV10-3 and TRBJ2-2; the match to TRBD1 covers 7 bases. Trimming cost V 2 bases and J 6 bases; bases outside gene matches: 0. The CDR3 is 13 amino acids. Germline values: CDR1 ENHRY, CDR2 SYGVKD. CDR3 loop: CAISEQGAGELFF. CDR3 sequence (DNA): TGTGCCATCAGTGAGCAGGGGGCCGGGGAGCTGTTTTTT.

J is TRBJ2-2 and V is TRBV4-1; weak D call: TRBD2 (6 bases). V was cut by 1 base and J by 6 bases, with 12 bases left in between. Germline V gene data show CDR1 as MGHRA and CDR2 as YSYEKL. The CDR3 totals 15 residues. This chain's CDR3 is CASSQVPGVPGELFF. DNA for the CDR3: TGCGCCAGCAGCCAAGTCCCGGGGGTTCCCGGGGAGCTGTTTTTT.